The 15 T cell receptor beta chains listed next were all sequenced from one sample in a study of graft-versus-host responses after intestinal transplantation (dated by TCRdb to the early 2020s). Dithiothreitol, EDTA incubations and collagenase D digestion were used to isolate intraepithelial and lamina propria lymphocytes from graft specimens. Libraries came from the immunoSEQ multiplex PCR assay. TCRdb limited this immuneACCESS table to in-frame rearrangements with V and J called. A share of clones is missing; checked studies link under half to unresolved V genes, and the rest is unexplained. This sample has 50,000 to 75,000 clones in its table, and about nine tenths of those were observed once. The ten top clones hold more than 1.5% of the sample. The input for sequencing was ileum tissue, taken 350 to 400 days after transplant. The receptors derive from a human patient who received an intestinal transplant, so some T cells may come from the graft donor.

The gene calls are TRBV27 and TRBJ1-1; weak D call: TRBD1 (5 bases). The length of the CDR3 is 15 residues. V lost 3 bases to trimming and J lost 7 bases, with 18 bases between them. The germline V gene has CDR1 MNHEY and CDR2 SMNVEV (reference sequence). The CDR3 sequence is CASSFSGLRGGEAFF. The CDR3, as DNA: TGTGCCAGCAGTTTTTCGGGCTTAAGGGGAGGTGAAGCTTTCTTT.

V is TRBV9 and J is TRBJ1-1; a possible D gene is TRBD1 (6 bases). V was cut by 3 bases and J by 1 base, with 13 bases left in between. CDR1 SGDLS and CDR2 YYNGEE come from the germline V gene. This CDR3 region has 15 residues. The CDR3 DNA reads as TGTGCCAGCAGCGACCTAAACAGGGCGAACACTGAAGCTTTCTTT. Amino acid sequence: CASSDLNRANTEAFF.

This chain connects TRBV6-4 to TRBJ1-3; 7 nucleotides agree with TRBD1. This CDR3 has 14 residues. The J segment lost 4 bases and the V segment lost 0 bases, leaving 0 bases of the junction unmatched. From germline, CDR1 is MRHNA and CDR2 SNTAGT. The CDR3 spells CASSDSGQGNTIYF. In nucleotides, the CDR3 is TGTGCCAGCAGTGACTCGGGACAGGGAAACACCATATATTTT.

The chain combines TRBV7-2 with TRBJ2-3, with TRBD2 matching 11 bases. With V trimmed by 1 base and J by 2 bases, 2 bases remained unmatched. This CDR3 comprises 16 residues. Looked up from germline, CDR1 is SGHTA and CDR2 is FQGNSA. This CDR3 is CASSLGLAGNTDTQYF. The CDR3 DNA reads as TGTGCCAGCAGCTTAGGACTAGCGGGGAACACAGATACGCAGTATTTT.

This clone has only one observation. The chain uses TRBV25-1 and TRBJ1-1; D is ambiguous. The CDR3 has 15 residues. Germline CDR1 and CDR2: MGHDK and SYGVNS. With 2 bases removed from V and 5 bases from J, the gap between germline ends came to 15 bases. In DNA form, the CDR3 reads TGTGCCAGCAGTGAACATCCGACGATTGGGACTGAAGCTTTCTTT. Residues: CASSEHPTIGTEAFF. The variable domain in full, with the rest retrieved from reference TRBV25-1 and TRBJ1-1, is EADIYQTPRYLVIGTGKKITLECSQTMGHDKMYWYQQDPGMELHLIHYSYGVNSTEKGDLSSESTVSRIRTEHFPLTLESARPSHTSQYLCASSEHPTIGTEAFFGQGTRLTVV.

The CDR3 DNA reads TGTGCCAGCAGCTTAACTAGCGGGATCTACGAGCAGTACTTC. Protein product: CASSLTSGIYEQYF. V and J are TRBV11-2 and TRBJ2-7; 10 bases match TRBD2. The V gene end was trimmed by 2 bases and the J gene end by 3 bases; junction bases not matched to a gene: 1. Germline lookup yields CDR1 SGHAT and CDR2 FQNNGV. This CDR3 is 14 amino acids long.

The CDR3 reads CASKPGRGMEKLFF. The CDR3 region has the DNA TGTGCCAGCAAACCGGGCCGAGGGATGGAAAAACTGTTTTTT. V usage is TRBV6-1 and J usage is TRBJ1-4; the D is unclear. The CDR3 extends over 14 amino acids. The germline gives CDR1 MNHNS, CDR2 SASEGT. Trimming pared 7 bases from V and 8 bases from J, leaving 17 bases between.

The genes are TRBV7-9 and TRBJ1-1; 12 nucleotides align to TRBD1. The CDR3 is 15 amino acids. Germline assignment: CDR1 SEHNR and CDR2 FQNEAQ (reference sequence). J was trimmed by 7 bases and V by 5 bases; bases with no gene match: 8. The CDR3 spells CASSPGDRGLDEAFF. In DNA form, the CDR3 reads TGTGCCAGCAGCCCCGGGGACAGGGGGCTGGATGAAGCTTTCTTT.

The CDR3 DNA reads as TGTGCCTGGAGCTACAGGGGGGACACTGAAGCTTTCTTT. Translating it yields CAWSYRGDTEAFF. The gene calls are TRBV30 and TRBJ1-1, with 8 bases lining up with TRBD1. CDR1 is GTSNPN, CDR2 SVGIG, per germline (reference sequence). With 3 bases clipped from V and 3 bases from J, the junction kept 3 bases outside the gene matches. The CDR3 length is 13 residues.

The gene calls are TRBV28 and TRBJ2-1; D gene unclear. Germline V gives CDR1 MDHEN, CDR2 SYDVKM. Trimming cost V 0 bases and J 4 bases, with 10 bases left between them. The CDR3 is 15 residues long. CDR3 region: CASSLWGIRYNEQFF. The CDR3 region has the DNA TGTGCCAGCAGTTTATGGGGGATACGGTACAATGAGCAGTTCTTC.

The chain couples TRBV18 to TRBJ1-1; 8 bases match TRBD1. The trim removed 0 bases at V and 8 bases at J, leaving 8 bases unmatched. This CDR3 comprises 15 residues. The germline V gene has CDR1 KGHSH and CDR2 LQKENI. The CDR3 here is CASSPPYLWDREAFF. The DNA for the CDR3 is TGTGCCAGCTCACCACCGTATTTATGGGACAGGGAAGCTTTCTTT.

The chain recombines TRBV4-1 with TRBJ2-5; D is perhaps TRBD2 (6 bases). Gene TRBJ2-7 matches the end of the DNA better, so the J call may be wrong. This CDR3 spans 16 amino acids. Germline loops: CDR1 MGHRA, CDR2 YSYEKL. The CDR3 protein is CASSQGGTFRSYEQYF. For the CDR3, the DNA is TGCGCCAGCAGCCAAGGGGGGACTTTCCGCTCCTACGAGCAGTACTTC.

The CDR3 nucleotides read TGTGCCAGCAGTGGTACAGGAGATACGCAGTATTTT. Its translation: CASSGTGDTQYF. This rearrangement joins TRBV6-6 to TRBJ2-3, with a tentative D call TRBD1 (5 bases). CDR1 is MNHNY and CDR2 is SVGAGI in the germline V gene (reference sequence). V dropped 5 bases and J dropped 5 bases, with 8 bases sitting between them. There are 12 residues in the CDR3.

This chain joins TRBV7-6 and TRBJ2-5; D may correspond to TRBD1 or TRBD2 (6 bases each). CDR3 length: 15 amino acids. Germline V gene lookup returns CDR1 SGHVS and CDR2 FNYEAQ. V was cut by 3 bases and J by 1 base, with 12 bases left in between. The CDR3: CASSFGRGPQETQYF. The CDR3 region has the DNA TGTGCCAGCAGCTTCGGTCGGGGGCCCCAAGAGACCCAGTACTTC.

The V call is TRBV5-1, the J call TRBJ1-4; no clear D. Looked up from germline, CDR1 is SGHRS and CDR2 is YFSETQ. V was clipped by 2 bases and J by 4 bases, with 12 bases between them. The CDR3 spans 15 residues. CDR3 DNA sequence: TGCGCCAGCAGCTTCCGAGGCACCCTTAATGAAAAACTGTTTTTT. It specifies CASSFRGTLNEKLFF.